This record concerns one TCR beta chain sequence. This specimen belongs to a study of CD8 T cells in Susac syndrome. RNA in amounts of about 0.45 to 1 ug was reverse transcribed with random hexamers. TCRdb redid the calling of the immunoSEQ multiplex PCR reads with MiXCR, one entry per CDR3 protein. The sample shows roughly 160,000 distinct CDR3 sequences, around 94% of them seen only once. The sequence was collected from a human donor in good health. The sample consisted of CD4+ T cells from PBMCs.

As DNA, the CDR3 is TGTGCCAGCGGGAGCGGGGGGGCCGGTTACAATGAGCAGTTCTTC. Residues: CASGSGGAGYNEQFF. The rearrangement joins TRBV6-2 or TRBV6-3 to TRBJ2-1; TRBD2 agrees at 10 bases. From germline, CDR1 is MNHEY and CDR2 SVGEGT. The CDR3 length is 15 residues. V trimming: 8 bases; J trimming: 4 bases; junction bases outside the gene matches: 8.